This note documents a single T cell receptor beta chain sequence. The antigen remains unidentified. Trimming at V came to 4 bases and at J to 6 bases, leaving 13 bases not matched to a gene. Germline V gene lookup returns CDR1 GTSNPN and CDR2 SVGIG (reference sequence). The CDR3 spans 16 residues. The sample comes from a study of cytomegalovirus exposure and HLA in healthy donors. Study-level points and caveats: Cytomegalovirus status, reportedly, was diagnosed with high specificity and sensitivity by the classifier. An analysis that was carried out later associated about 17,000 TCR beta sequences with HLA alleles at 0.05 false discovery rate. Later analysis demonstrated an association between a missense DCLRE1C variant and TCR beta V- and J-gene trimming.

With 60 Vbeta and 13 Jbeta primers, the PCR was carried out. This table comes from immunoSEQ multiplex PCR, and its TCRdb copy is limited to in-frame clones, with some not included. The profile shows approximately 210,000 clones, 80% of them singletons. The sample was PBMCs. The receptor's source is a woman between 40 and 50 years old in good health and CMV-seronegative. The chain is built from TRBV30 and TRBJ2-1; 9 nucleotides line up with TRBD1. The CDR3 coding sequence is TGTGCCTGGATAGGAGGGACAGGGTCGCCTACCAATGAGCAGTTCTTC. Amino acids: CAWIGGTGSPTNEQFF.